This is a list of T cell receptor beta chains from one sample in a study of T cells expressing NK-cell markers. TCRdb reprocessed the 5' RACE reads, keeping one entry per CDR3 protein, no DNA. This sample's table has about 370,000 distinct CDR3 sequences. The sequencing input was blood T cells: a sorted CD56 or NKG2C T cell subset, CD4+ or CD8+ T cells, or bulk PBMC T cells (not recorded which). All receptors come from a woman aged 45-60 years in good health. CDR3s include the opening cysteine and the closing phenylalanine or tryptophan.

TRBJ2-1	TRBV7-2	13	CASSRRLEGEQFF
TRBJ1-6	TRBV20-1	16	CSAPTEEASENSPLHF
TRBJ1-5	TRBV19	15	CASSIGLGGGQPQHF
TRBJ1-1	TRBV5-1	13	CASSEQTITEAFF
TRBJ2-4	TRBV28	15	CASSETTGTKNIQYF
TRBJ2-1	TRBV29-1	17	CSVEIPAGLAFDNEQFF
TRBJ2-6	TRBV28	17	CASSLVGQASGANVLTF
TRBJ2-2	TRBV5-1	16	CASSLDGTSGIRELFF
TRBJ1-1	TRBV25-1	15	CASSEFAGKRTEAFF
TRBJ2-5	TRBV11-2	16	CASSLERGGQGETQYF
TRBJ2-1	TRBV7-3	13	CASSLTPSNEQFF
TRBJ2-1	TRBV20-1	15	CSARRSGGPRDEQFF
TRBJ2-1	TRBV7-2	17	CASSLFATGSAANEQFF
TRBJ1-5	TRBV12-3/TRBV12-4	14	CASSWTGANQPQHF
TRBJ2-7	TRBV27	14	CASSFVPVHYEQYF
TRBJ2-1	TRBV5-8	16	CASSLGQPGSYNEQFF
TRBJ2-1	TRBV10-3	12	CAISGVANEQFF
TRBJ1-4	TRBV7-8	15	CASSLTGPSNEKLFF